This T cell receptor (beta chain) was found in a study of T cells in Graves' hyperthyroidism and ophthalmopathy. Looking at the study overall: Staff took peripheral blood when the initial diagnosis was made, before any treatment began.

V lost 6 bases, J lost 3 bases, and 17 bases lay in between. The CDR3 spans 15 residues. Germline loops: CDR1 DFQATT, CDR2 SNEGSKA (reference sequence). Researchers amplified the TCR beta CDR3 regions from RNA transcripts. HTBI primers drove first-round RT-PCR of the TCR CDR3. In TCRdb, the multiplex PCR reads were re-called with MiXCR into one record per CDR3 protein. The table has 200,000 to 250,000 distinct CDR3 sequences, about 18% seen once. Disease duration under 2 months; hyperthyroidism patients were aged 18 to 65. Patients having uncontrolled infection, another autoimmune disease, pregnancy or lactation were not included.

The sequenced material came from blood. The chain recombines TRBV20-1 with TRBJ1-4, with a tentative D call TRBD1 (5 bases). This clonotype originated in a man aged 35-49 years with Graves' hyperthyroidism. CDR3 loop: CSARDGETANEKLFF. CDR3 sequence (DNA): TGCAGTGCCCGGGACGGCGAGACGGCTAATGAAAAACTGTTTTTT.